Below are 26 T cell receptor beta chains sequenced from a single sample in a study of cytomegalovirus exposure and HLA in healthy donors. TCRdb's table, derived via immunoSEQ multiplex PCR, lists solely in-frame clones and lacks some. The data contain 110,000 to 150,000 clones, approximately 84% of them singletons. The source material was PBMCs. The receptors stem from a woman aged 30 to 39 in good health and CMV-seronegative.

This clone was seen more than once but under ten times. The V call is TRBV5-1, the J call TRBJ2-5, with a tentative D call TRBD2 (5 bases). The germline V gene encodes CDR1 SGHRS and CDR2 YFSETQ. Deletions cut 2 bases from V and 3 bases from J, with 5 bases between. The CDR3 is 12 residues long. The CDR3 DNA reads TGCGCCAGCAGCTTCGGGGAAGAGACCCAGTACTTC. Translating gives CASSFGEETQYF. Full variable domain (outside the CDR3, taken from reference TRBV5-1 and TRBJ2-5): KAGVTQTPRYLIKTRGQQVTLSCSPISGHRSVSWYQQTPGQGLQFLFEYFSETQRNKGNFPGRFSGRQFSNSRSEMNVSTLELGDSALYLCASSFGEETQYFGPGTRLLVL.

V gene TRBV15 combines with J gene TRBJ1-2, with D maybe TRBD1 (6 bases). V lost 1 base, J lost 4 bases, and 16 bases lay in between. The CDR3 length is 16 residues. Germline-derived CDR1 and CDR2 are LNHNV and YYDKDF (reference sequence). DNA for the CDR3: TGTGCCACCAGCAGAGCTCTAACTCAGGGGAGCTATGGCTACACCTTC. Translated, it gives CATSRALTQGSYGYTF.

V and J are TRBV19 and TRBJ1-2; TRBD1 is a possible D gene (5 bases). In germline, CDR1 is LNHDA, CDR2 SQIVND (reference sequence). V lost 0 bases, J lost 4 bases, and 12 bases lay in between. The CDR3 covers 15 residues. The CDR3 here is CASSIDLSGFYGYTF. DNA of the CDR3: TGTGCCAGTAGTATAGATTTATCAGGGTTCTATGGCTACACCTTC.

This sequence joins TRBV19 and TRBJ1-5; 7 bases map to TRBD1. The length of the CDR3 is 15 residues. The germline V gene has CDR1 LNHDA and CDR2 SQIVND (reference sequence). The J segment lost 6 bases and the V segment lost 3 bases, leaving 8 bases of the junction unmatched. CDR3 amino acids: CASSINRGGSQPQHF. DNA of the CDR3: TGTGCCAGTAGTATTAACAGGGGAGGAAGTCAGCCCCAGCATTTT.

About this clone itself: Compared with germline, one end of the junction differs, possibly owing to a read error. CDR3 bases: TGTGCCAACAGCCGTTGTGGGACTAAACACCAAGAGACCCAGTACTTC. This gives the protein CANSRCGTKHQETQYF. J is TRBJ2-5 and V is TRBV7-3; 7 bases match TRBD2. From germline, CDR1 is SGHTA and CDR2 FQGTGA. This CDR3 has 16 residues.

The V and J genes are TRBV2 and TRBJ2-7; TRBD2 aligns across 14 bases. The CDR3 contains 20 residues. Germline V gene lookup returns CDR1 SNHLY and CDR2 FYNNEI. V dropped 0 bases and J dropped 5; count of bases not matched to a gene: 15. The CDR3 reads CASSEAIWTSGGTGRDEQYF. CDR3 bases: TGTGCCAGCAGTGAAGCGATCTGGACTAGCGGGGGGACTGGACGGGACGAGCAGTACTTC.

The CDR3 coding sequence is TGTGCCAGCAGCTTCGTCGGTTCGGGTGAGCAGTTCTTC. Protein sequence: CASSFVGSGEQFF. The chain combines TRBV7-3 with TRBJ2-1; D unclear. This CDR3 is 13 amino acids long. Germline CDR1 SGHTA, CDR2 FQGTGA. V was clipped by 3 bases and J by 9 bases, with 12 bases between them.

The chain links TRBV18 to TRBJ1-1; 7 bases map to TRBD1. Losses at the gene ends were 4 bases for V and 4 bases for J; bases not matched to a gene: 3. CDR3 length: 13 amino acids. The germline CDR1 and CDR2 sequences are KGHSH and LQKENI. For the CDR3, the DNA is TGTGCCAGCTCACTGGGACAGCCCACTGAAGCTTTCTTT. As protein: CASSLGQPTEAFF.

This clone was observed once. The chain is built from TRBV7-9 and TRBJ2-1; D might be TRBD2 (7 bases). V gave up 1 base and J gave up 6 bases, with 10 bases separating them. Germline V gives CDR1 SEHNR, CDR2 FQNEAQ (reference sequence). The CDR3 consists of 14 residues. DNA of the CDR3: TGTGCCAGCAGCTTAGTGGGAGGGGGCAATGAGCAGTTCTTC. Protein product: CASSLVGGGNEQFF.

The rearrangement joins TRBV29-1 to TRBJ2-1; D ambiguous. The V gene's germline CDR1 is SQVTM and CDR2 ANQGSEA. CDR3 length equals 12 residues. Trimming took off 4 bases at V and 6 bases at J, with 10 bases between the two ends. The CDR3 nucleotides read TGCAGCGTTGCCAGAATTGTCAATGAGCAGTTCTTC. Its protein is CSVARIVNEQFF.

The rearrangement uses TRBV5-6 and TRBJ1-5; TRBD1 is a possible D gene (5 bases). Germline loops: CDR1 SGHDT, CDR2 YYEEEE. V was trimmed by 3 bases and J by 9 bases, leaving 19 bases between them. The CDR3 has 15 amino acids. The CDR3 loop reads CASSSDSVIWGPQHF. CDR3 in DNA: TGTGCCAGCAGCTCAGACAGTGTGATTTGGGGGCCCCAGCATTTT.

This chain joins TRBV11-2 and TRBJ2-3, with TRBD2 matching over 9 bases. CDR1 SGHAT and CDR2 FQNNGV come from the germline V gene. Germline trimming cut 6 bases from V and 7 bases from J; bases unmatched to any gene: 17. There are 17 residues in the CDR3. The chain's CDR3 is CASRSIQRGDKMNTQYF. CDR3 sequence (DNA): TGTGCCAGCAGATCCATCCAGCGGGGGGATAAAATGAATACGCAGTATTTT.

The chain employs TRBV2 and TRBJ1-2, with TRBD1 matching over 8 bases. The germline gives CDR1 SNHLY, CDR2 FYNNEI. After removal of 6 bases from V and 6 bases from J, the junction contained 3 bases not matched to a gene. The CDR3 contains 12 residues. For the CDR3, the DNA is TGTGCCAGCAGGTGGGACAGGCATGGCTACACCTTC. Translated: CASRWDRHGYTF.

The CDR3 here is CATSLEQGATGELFF. CDR3 coding DNA: TGTGCCACCAGCTTAGAACAGGGGGCCACCGGGGAGCTGTTTTTT. V and J are TRBV15 and TRBJ2-2; 9 nucleotides agree with TRBD1. This CDR3 region has 15 residues. The germline CDR1 and CDR2 sequences are LNHNV and YYDKDF (reference sequence). V trimming: 5 bases; J trimming: 4 bases; junction bases outside the gene matches: 5.

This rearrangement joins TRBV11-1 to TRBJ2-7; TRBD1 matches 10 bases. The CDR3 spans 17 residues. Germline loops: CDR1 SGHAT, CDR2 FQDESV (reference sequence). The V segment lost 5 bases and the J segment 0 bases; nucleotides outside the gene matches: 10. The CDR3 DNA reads TGTGCCAGCAGCCTTCGACAGGGGGCTTCTAACTCCTACGAGCAGTACTTC. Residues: CASSLRQGASNSYEQYF.

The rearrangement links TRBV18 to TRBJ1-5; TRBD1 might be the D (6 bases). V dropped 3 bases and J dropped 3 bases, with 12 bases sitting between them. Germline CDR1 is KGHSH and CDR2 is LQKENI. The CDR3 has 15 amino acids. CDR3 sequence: CASSPGHSTNQPQHF. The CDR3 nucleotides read TGTGCCAGCTCACCGGGACATTCGACCAATCAGCCCCAGCATTTT.

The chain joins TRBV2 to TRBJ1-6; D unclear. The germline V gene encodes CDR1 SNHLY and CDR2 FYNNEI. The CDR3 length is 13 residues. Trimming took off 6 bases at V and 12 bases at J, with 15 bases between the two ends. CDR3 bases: TGTGCCAGCAGCCCAGCCGAGGAGTTACCCCTCCACTTT. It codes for CASSPAEELPLHF.

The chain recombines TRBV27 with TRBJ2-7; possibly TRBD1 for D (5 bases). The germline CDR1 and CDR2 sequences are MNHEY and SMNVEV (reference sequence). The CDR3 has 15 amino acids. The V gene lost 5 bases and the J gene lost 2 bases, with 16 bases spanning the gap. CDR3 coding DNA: TGTGCCAGCAGTCGAGACAGACAGTATACCTACGAGCAGTACTTC. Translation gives CASSRDRQYTYEQYF.

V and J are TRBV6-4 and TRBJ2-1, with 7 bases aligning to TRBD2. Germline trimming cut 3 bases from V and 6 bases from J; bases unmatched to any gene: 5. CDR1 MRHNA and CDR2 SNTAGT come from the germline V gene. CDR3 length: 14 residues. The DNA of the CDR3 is TGTGCCAGCAGTGATGGGAGGGGTATCAATGAGCAGTTCTTC. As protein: CASSDGRGINEQFF.

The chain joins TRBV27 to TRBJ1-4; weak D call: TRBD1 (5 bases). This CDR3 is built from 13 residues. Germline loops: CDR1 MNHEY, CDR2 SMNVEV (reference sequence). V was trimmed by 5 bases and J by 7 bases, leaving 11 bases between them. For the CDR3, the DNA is TGTGCCAGCAGTCAAGGGACTGCTGAAAAACTGTTTTTT. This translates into CASSQGTAEKLFF.

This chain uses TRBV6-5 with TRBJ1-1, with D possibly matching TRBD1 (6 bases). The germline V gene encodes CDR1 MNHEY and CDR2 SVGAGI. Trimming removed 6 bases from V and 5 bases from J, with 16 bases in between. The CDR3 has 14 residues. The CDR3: CASRYPGAGTEAFF. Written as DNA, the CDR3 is TGTGCCAGCAGGTACCCAGGGGCTGGTACTGAAGCTTTCTTT.

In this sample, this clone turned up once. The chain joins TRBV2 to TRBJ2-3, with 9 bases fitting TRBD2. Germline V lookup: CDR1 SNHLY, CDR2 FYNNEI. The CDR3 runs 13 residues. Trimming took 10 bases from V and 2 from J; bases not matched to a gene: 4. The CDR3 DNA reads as TGTGCCACCCGCGGGGGGGCCACAGATACGCAGTATTTT. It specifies CATRGGATDTQYF.

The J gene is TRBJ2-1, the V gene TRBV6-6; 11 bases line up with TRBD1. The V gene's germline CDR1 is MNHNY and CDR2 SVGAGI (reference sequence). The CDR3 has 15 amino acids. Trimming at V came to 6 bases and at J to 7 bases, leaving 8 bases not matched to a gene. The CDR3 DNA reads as TGTGCCAGCAGACCCCTCCGGGACAGGGGGAATGAGCAGTTCTTC. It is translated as CASRPLRDRGNEQFF.

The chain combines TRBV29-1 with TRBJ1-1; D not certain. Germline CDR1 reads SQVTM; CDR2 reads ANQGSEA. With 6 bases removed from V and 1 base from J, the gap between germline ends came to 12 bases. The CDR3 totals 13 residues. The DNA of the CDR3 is TGCAGCGTCGCGGCCCAAGGGAACACTGAAGCTTTCTTT. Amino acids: CSVAAQGNTEAFF. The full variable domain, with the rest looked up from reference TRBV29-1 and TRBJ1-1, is SAVISQKPSRDICQRGTSLTIQCQVDSQVTMMFWYRQQPGQSLTLIATANQGSEATYESGFVIDKFPISRPNLTFSTLTVSNMSPEDSSIYLCSVAAQGNTEAFFGQGTRLTVV.

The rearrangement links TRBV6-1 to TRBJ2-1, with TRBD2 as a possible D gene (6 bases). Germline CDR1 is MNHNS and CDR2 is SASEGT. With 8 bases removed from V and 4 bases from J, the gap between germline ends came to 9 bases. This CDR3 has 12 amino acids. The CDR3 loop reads CASGDLYNEQFF. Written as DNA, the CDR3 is TGTGCCAGCGGGGACTTGTACAATGAGCAGTTCTTC.

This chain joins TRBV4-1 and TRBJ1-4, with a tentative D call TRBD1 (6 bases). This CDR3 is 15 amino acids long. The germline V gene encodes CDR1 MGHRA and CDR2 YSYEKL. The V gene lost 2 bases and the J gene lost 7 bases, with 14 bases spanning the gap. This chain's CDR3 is CASSQQGFLGEKLFF. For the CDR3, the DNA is TGCGCCAGCAGCCAACAGGGGTTTCTAGGTGAAAAACTGTTTTTT.